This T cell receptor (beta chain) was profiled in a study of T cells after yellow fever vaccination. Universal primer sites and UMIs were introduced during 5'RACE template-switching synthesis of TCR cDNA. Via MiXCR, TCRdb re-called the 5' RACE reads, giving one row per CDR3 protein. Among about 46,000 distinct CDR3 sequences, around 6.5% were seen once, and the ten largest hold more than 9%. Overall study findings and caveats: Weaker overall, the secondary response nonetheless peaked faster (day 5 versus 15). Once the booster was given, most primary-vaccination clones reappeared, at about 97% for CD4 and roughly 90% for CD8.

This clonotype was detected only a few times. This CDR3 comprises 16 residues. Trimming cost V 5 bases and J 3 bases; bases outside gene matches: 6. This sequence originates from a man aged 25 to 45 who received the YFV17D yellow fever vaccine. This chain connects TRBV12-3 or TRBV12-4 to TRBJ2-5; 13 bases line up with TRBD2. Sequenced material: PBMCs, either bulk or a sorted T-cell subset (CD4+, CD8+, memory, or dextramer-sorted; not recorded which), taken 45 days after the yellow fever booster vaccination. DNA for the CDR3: TGTGCCAGCAGTCCCCGGACTAGCGGGAGTGAAGAGACCCAGTACTTC. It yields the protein CASSPRTSGSEETQYF.